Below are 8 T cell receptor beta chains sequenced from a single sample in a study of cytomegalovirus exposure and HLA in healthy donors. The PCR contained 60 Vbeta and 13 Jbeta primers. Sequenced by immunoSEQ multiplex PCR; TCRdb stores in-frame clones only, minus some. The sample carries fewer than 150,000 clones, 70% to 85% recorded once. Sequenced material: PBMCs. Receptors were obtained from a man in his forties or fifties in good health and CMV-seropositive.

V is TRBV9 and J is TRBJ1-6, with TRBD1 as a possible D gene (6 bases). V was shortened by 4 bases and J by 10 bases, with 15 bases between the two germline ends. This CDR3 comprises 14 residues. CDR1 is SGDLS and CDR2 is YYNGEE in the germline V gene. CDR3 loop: CASSLEAGGSPLHF. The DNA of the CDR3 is TGTGCCAGCAGCCTCGAAGCGGGGGGCTCACCCCTCCACTTT. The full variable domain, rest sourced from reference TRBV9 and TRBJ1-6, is DSGVTQTPKHLITATGQRVTLRCSPRSGDLSVYWYQQSLDQGLQFLIQYYNGEERAKGNILERFSAQQFPDLHSELNLSSLELGDSALYFCASSLEAGGSPLHFGNGTRLTVT.

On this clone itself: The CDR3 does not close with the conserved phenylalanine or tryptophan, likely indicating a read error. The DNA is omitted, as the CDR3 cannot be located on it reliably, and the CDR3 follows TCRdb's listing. CDR3 region: CASSPVQG. The chain employs TRBV18 and TRBJ1-2; the table's D call of TRBD1 was not tested on the DNA. Per the germline V gene, CDR1 is KGHSH and CDR2 is LQKENI. The CDR3 is 8 amino acids in total, end residues counted.

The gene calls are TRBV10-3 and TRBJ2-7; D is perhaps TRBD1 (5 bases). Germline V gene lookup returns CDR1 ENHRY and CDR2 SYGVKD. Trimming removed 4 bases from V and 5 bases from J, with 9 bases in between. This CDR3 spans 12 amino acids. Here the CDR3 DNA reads TGTGCCATCAGTGGACAGTCTAACGAGCAGTACTTC. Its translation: CAISGQSNEQYF.

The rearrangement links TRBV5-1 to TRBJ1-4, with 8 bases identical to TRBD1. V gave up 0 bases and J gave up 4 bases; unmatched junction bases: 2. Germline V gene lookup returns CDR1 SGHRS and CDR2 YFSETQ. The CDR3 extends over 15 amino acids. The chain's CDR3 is CASSLVQGGNEKLFF. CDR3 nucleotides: TGCGCCAGCAGCTTGGTACAGGGGGGTAATGAAAAACTGTTTTTT.

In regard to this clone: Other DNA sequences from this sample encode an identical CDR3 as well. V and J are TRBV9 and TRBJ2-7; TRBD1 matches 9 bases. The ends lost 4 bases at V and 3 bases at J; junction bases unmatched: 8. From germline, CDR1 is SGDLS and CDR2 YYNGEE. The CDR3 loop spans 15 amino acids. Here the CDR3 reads CASSFGGQGDYEQYF. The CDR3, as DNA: TGTGCCAGCAGCTTCGGGGGACAGGGTGACTACGAGCAGTACTTC.

The CDR3 reads CASSFGAGVQDTQYF. DNA for the CDR3: TGTGCCAGCAGCTTTGGGGCGGGAGTGCAAGATACGCAGTATTTT. The V call is TRBV5-4, the J call TRBJ2-3; 7 nucleotides agree with TRBD2. CDR3 length: 15 amino acids. CDR1 is SGHNT and CDR2 is YYREEE in the germline V gene (reference sequence). The V gene end was trimmed by 2 bases and the J gene end by 5 bases; junction bases not matched to a gene: 8.

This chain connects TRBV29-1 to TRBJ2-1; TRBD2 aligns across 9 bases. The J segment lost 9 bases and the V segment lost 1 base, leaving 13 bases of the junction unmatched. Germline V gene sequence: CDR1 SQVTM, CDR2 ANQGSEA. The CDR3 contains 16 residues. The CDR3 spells CSVEGKLAGDSVEQFF. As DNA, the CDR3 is TGCAGCGTTGAAGGAAAATTAGCGGGAGATTCCGTTGAGCAGTTCTTC.

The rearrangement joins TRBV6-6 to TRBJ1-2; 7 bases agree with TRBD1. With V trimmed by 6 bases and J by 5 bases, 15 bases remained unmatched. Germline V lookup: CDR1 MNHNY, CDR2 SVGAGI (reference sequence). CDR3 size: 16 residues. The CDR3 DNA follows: TGTGCCAGCAGCCAGGGACAGCTTCCTAAGGGGTATGGCTACACCTTC. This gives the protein CASSQGQLPKGYGYTF.